The text below deals with one T cell receptor beta chain. The sample belongs to a study of blood T cell repertoires in COVID-19. Across the whole study: The samples span acute and convalescent COVID-19 from the United States, Italy and Spain.

As originally analysed: Amplification with reference gene primers provided the estimates of nucleated cell counts. Clones were read by immunoSEQ multiplex PCR, and TCRdb kept only the in-frame ones, dropping some. The V and J calls and clone size are taken from that table; D and trimming were inferred from the DNA. The data contain around 400,000 clones, around 87% of them singletons. J was trimmed by 4 bases and V by 5 bases; bases with no gene match: 8. The CDR3 is 15 residues long. CDR1 and CDR2 from the germline V gene are MGHRA and YSYEKL. Sequencing input: peripheral blood. The V and J genes are TRBV4-1 and TRBJ2-1, with TRBD2 matching 7 bases. The clonotype originates from a woman aged 30 to 39 with COVID-19, enrolled during active disease. The CDR3 DNA sequence: TGCGCCAGCAGCTCTCTAGCGGTGTTATACAATGAGCAGTTCTTC. As protein: CASSSLAVLYNEQFF.